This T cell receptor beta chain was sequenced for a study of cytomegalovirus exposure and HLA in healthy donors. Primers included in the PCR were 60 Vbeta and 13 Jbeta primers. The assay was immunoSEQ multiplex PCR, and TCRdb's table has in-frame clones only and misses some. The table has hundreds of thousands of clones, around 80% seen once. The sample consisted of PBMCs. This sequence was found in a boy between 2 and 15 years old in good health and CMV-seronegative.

The CDR3 DNA reads as TGTGCCAGCAGCTTAGTGGCCGGGCGGGGGGTAAACACAGATACGCAGTATTTT. Translated: CASSLVAGRGVNTDTQYF. This chain links TRBV7-2 with TRBJ2-3, with 8 nucleotides matching TRBD2. CDR3 length equals 18 residues. CDR1 is SGHTA and CDR2 is FQGNSA in the germline V gene. V shed 1 base and J 2 bases; nucleotides not matched to a gene: 11.